The text below deals with one T cell receptor (beta chain). There are 21 residues in the CDR3. Per germline, CDR1 LGHDT and CDR2 YNNKEL (reference sequence). J was trimmed by 0 bases and V by 4 bases; bases with no gene match: 20. Via MiXCR, TCRdb re-called the 5' RACE reads, giving one row per CDR3 protein. The data show some 110,000 distinct CDR3 sequences, roughly 12% seen once. These data originate in a study of T-cell memory formation after mild COVID-19. This rearrangement joins TRBV3-1 to TRBJ1-5; 8 nucleotides match TRBD1. The receptor was derived from an adult woman who had mild COVID-19 (a few samples of this study predate the infection). Cell type and time point are not known. The sample consisted of PBMCs or a T cell subset sorted from them (not recorded which). CDR3: CASSPASWTGFLLYSNQPQHF. CDR3 nucleotides: TGTGCCAGCAGCCCCGCTTCTTGGACAGGGTTCCTACTCTATAGCAATCAGCCCCAGCATTTT.